Below are 18 T cell receptor beta chains sequenced from a single sample in a study of human T cells and chemical hapten exposure. TCRdb re-analysed the RACE reads in MiXCR, keeping a single row per CDR3 protein. The sample has fewer than 500,000 distinct CDR3 sequences; roughly 4.8% are singletons. Regarding time point: patch test 1, 2 weeks after DPC sensitization. The treatment: therapeutic diphenylcyclopropenone sensitization with weekly scalp DPC. The input for sequencing was whole blood, taken in connection with sensitization to the hapten diphenylcyclopropenone (DPC). The receptor set was obtained from a woman between 50 and 59 years old with alopecia areata. Some clones in this sample may be carry-over from other donors' samples.

This clonotype was counted between two and nine times. V gene TRBV27 combines with J gene TRBJ2-5; 10 bases map to TRBD2. There are 15 residues in the CDR3. The germline V gene encodes CDR1 MNHEY and CDR2 SMNVEV (reference sequence). V lost 3 bases, J lost 9 bases, and 10 bases stayed unmatched. CDR3 sequence reads: CASSLSSGRPGAQYF. CDR3 sequence (DNA): TGTGCCAGCAGTTTGTCTAGCGGGAGACCGGGGGCCCAGTACTTC.

The rearrangement uses TRBV13 and TRBJ2-7; no clear D. Germline V gene data show CDR1 as PRHDT and CDR2 as FYEKMQ (reference sequence). The CDR3 is 15 amino acids. Trimming removed 7 bases at V and 0 bases at J, with 16 bases between. In DNA, the CDR3 is TGTGCCAGCACCTCTGACTCCCAGAGCTCCTACGAGCAGTACTTC. Translation gives CASTSDSQSSYEQYF.

As regards this clonotype: This could be a read error, since a much larger clone is one nucleotide away. The chain is built from TRBV27 and TRBJ2-1; the match to TRBD2 covers 8 bases. This CDR3 is 16 amino acids long. Germline loops: CDR1 MNHEY, CDR2 SMNVEV (reference sequence). CDR3 DNA: TGTGCCAGCAGATCCCTTAGCGGGAATACCTACAATGAGCAGTCCTTC. Encoded protein: CASRSLSGNTYNEQSF.

This clonotype was found many times. The chain joins TRBV9 to TRBJ2-6, with D perhaps assigned TRBD1 or TRBD2 (6 bases each). The V end was cut by 2 bases, the J end by 0 bases, with 12 bases between. The CDR3 extends over 17 amino acids. The germline gives CDR1 SGDLS, CDR2 YYNGEE. CDR3: CASSVRTGASGANVLTF. CDR3 bases: TGTGCCAGCAGCGTCCGAACGGGGGCCTCTGGGGCCAACGTCCTGACTTTC.

This clonotype was seen at least ten times. The V call is TRBV4-3, the J call TRBJ1-5, with unresolved D. This CDR3 region has 15 residues. CDR1 and CDR2 from the germline V gene are LGHNA and YSLEER. Trimming removed 0 bases from V and 9 bases from J, with 15 bases in between. This chain's CDR3 is CASSQDIGEVRPQHF. The CDR3 DNA is TGCGCCAGCAGCCAAGATATCGGGGAAGTACGGCCCCAGCATTTT.

This clonotype was seen ten or more times. The chain combines TRBV7-2 with TRBJ2-2; tentative D call: TRBD2 (5 bases). V was shortened by 2 bases and J by 6 bases, with 13 bases between the two germline ends. There are 15 residues in the CDR3. CDR1 and CDR2 from the germline V gene are SGHTA and FQGNSA. The CDR3 reads CASSLTGIPSGELFF. CDR3 in DNA: TGTGCCAGCAGCTTAACCGGGATCCCCTCCGGGGAGCTGTTTTTT.

This clonotype was recorded many times. The V and J genes are TRBV9 and TRBJ2-3; TRBD2 agrees at 9 bases. V lost 6 bases, J lost 0 bases, and 8 bases stayed unmatched. From germline, CDR1 is SGDLS and CDR2 YYNGEE. The CDR3 runs 16 residues. The CDR3 reads CASTRSSGASTDTQYF. For the CDR3, the DNA is TGTGCCAGCACCAGATCTAGCGGGGCTAGCACAGATACGCAGTATTTT. Supplemented by reference TRBV9 and TRBJ2-3, the full variable domain reads DSGVTQTPKHLITATGQRVTLRCSPRSGDLSVYWYQQSLDQGLQFLIQYYNGEERAKGNILERFSAQQFPDLHSELNLSSLELGDSALYFCASTRSSGASTDTQYFGPGTRLTVL.

The sample holds many counts of this clonotype. V usage is TRBV3-1 and J usage is TRBJ2-1; the match to TRBD2 covers 8 bases. Germline lookup yields CDR1 LGHDT and CDR2 YNNKEL (reference sequence). This CDR3 contains 14 residues. With 0 bases clipped from V and 12 bases from J, the junction kept 7 bases outside the gene matches. CDR3 nucleotide sequence: TGTGCCAGCAGCCAAGACTCCGGGACTAGGGGGCAGTTCTTC. This codes for CASSQDSGTRGQFF.

Only a few counts were recorded for this clonotype. This CDR3 is CASSVAGTNTGELFF. In DNA, the CDR3 is TGTGCCAGCAGCGTGGCCGGGACGAACACCGGGGAGCTGTTTTTT. J is TRBJ2-2 and V is TRBV9; D perhaps matches TRBD2 (5 bases). V lost 2 bases, J lost 0 bases, and 8 bases lay in between. CDR1 and CDR2 (germline): SGDLS, YYNGEE. The CDR3 has 15 amino acids.

Ten or more counts support this clonotype. The genes are TRBV5-6 and TRBJ2-5, with 10 bases lining up with TRBD2. This CDR3 is 14 amino acids long. Unmatched junction bases numbered 3, after V lost 3 bases and J lost 4 bases. The V gene's germline CDR1 is SGHDT and CDR2 YYEEEE. CDR3 in amino acids: CASSSQRGGETQYF. In nucleotides, the CDR3 is TGTGCCAGCAGCTCACAGCGGGGGGGAGAGACCCAGTACTTC.

This chain joins TRBV20-1 and TRBJ2-3; 12 bases map to TRBD2. There are 14 residues in the CDR3. Unmatched junction bases numbered 1, after V lost 3 bases and J lost 3 bases. The germline gives CDR1 DFQATT, CDR2 SNEGSKA (reference sequence). The CDR3 sequence: CSARTSGSTDTQYF. CDR3 nucleotide sequence: TGCAGTGCTAGGACTAGCGGGAGTACAGATACGCAGTATTTT.

The table lists this clonotype with a few counts. The chain combines TRBV20-1 with TRBJ2-7, with 10 positions matching TRBD1. The trim removed 3 bases at V and 5 bases at J, leaving 4 bases unmatched. Germline V gene sequence: CDR1 DFQATT, CDR2 SNEGSKA (reference sequence). This CDR3 is built from 13 residues. For the CDR3, the DNA is TGCAGTGCTAGCGACAGGGGGCGAGACGAGCAGTACTTC. The encoded protein is CSASDRGRDEQYF.

This clonotype was seen many times. The rearrangement links TRBV20-1 to TRBJ1-6; perhaps TRBD1 as D (6 bases). Deletions cut 3 bases from V and 0 bases from J, with 6 bases between. Germline-derived CDR1 and CDR2 are DFQATT and SNEGSKA (reference sequence). The CDR3 has 14 residues. The CDR3 coding sequence is TGCAGTGCTAGGGACAGCTCCTATAATTCACCCCTCCACTTT. Residues: CSARDSSYNSPLHF.

V and J are TRBV24-1 and TRBJ1-2, with TRBD1 matching over 7 bases. The CDR3 has 13 amino acids. Germline values: CDR1 KGHDR, CDR2 SFDVKD. V was pared by 7 bases and J by 11 bases, with 12 bases of the junction left unmatched. The CDR3 protein is CATRKGAGGSYTF. DNA of the CDR3: TGTGCCACCAGAAAAGGGGCAGGGGGAAGTTACACCTTC.

This clonotype was seen more than once but under ten times. The chain combines TRBV11-2 with TRBJ1-5; D might be TRBD1 (6 bases). The CDR3 sequence is 16 residues long. Trimming removed 1 base at V and 5 bases at J, with 15 bases between. Germline loops: CDR1 SGHAT, CDR2 FQNNGV. CDR3 in DNA: TGTGCCAGCAGCTTAGGGACAGCCACTGGTGATCAGCCCCAGCATTTT. Translation gives CASSLGTATGDQPQHF.

The chain recombines TRBV4-2 with TRBJ2-7; 7 bases are a match to TRBD1. Trimming at V came to 2 bases and at J to 3 bases, leaving 13 bases not matched to a gene. Germline V lookup: CDR1 LGHNA, CDR2 YNFKEQ. The CDR3 contains 17 residues. The CDR3 DNA follows: TGTGCCAGCAGCCAAAGTGGTTCCTCGACAGGGTACTACGAGCAGTACTTC. It codes for CASSQSGSSTGYYEQYF.

The CDR3 region has the DNA TGTGCCAGCAGTTACCATGGTGCCATGAACACTGAAGCTTTCTTT. Translated, it gives CASSYHGAMNTEAFF. V is TRBV6-5 and J is TRBJ1-1; D remains ambiguous. Deletions cut 2 bases from V and 0 bases from J, with 10 bases between. The CDR3 contains 15 residues. Germline V gene data show CDR1 as MNHEY and CDR2 as SVGAGI.

Many counts were recorded for this clonotype. This chain joins TRBV4-1 and TRBJ1-6, with D maybe TRBD1 (5 bases). Germline V gives CDR1 MGHRA, CDR2 YSYEKL. The length of the CDR3 is 16 residues. Trimming took 0 bases from V and 9 from J, leaving 15 bases between them. As DNA, the CDR3 is TGCGCCAGCAGCCAAGATCGGGCAGGGTTCCGTTCACCCCTCCACTTT. Protein product: CASSQDRAGFRSPLHF.